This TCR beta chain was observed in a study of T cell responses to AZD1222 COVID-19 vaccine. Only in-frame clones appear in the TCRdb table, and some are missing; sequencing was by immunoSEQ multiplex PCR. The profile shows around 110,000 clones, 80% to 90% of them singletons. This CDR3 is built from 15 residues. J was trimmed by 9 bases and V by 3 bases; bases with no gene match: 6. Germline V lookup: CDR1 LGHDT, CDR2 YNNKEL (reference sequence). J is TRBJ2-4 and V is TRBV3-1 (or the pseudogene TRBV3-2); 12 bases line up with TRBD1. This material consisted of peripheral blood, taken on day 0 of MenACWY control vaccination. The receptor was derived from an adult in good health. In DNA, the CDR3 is TGTGCCAGCAGCCAGCGGGACAGGGGGCGAGGCATTCAGTACTTC. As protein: CASSQRDRGRGIQYF.